Sequencing of this TCR beta chain was carried out in a study of CD8+CD57+ T cells in acquired aplastic anemia. In the study overall: Sorted CD4+ and CD8+ cell DNA averaged about 3 ug. Study-wide points: Patients and controls shared under 30 CD8+ CDR3 sequences, highly expressed in patients. Patients did not significantly differ from controls in CD8+ Simpson's diversity.

With regard to this clonotype: The target antigen is unknown.

Individuals selected for sequencing had exhibited CD8+CD57+ cell expansion on flow cytometry. The diagnosis in all patients was severe acquired aplastic anemia. Genomic DNA acted as the template from which TCR beta VDJ combination and CDR3 sequence profiling were carried out. TCRdb used MiXCR to reprocess the reads, holding one entry per CDR3 protein. The sample lists some 150,000 distinct CDR3 sequences, 40% to 55% occurring once. Sequences were obtained from sorted CD4+, CD8+, or CD8+CD57+ T cells (not recorded which) from PBMCs. This receptor was obtained from a human donor with aplastic anemia.

CDR3 loop: CASSAPGRTSYGYTF. CDR3 nucleotide sequence: TGTGCCAGCAGTGCACCAGGGAGGACTAGCTATGGCTACACCTTC. The rearrangement uses TRBV2 and TRBJ1-2, with D possibly being TRBD1 (5 bases). Germline CDR1 reads SNHLY; CDR2 reads FYNNEI. The V end was cut by 4 bases, the J end by 4 bases, with 16 bases between. There are 15 residues in the CDR3. The complete variable domain, with remaining parts taken from reference TRBV2 and TRBJ1-2, reads EPEVTQTPSHQVTQMGQEVILRCVPISNHLYFYWYRQILGQKVEFLVSFYNNEISEKSEIFDDQFSVERPDGSNFTLKIRSTKLEDSAMYFCASSAPGRTSYGYTFGSGTRLTVV.